This note documents a single T cell receptor (beta chain) sequence. Its specificity is not known. In the same sample, other DNA sequences code for this CDR3. Germline V CDR1 and CDR2: GTSNPN, SVGIG (reference sequence). V lost 3 bases to trimming and J lost 4 bases, with 9 bases between them. The CDR3 totals 12 residues. This specimen comes from a study of beta chain features in type 1 diabetes. Overall study: Analysis included about 100 million sorted cells drawn from all samples.

Expressed TCRB transcripts were sequenced because the entire RNA isolate underwent reverse transcription. The protocol was immunoSEQ multiplex PCR, while the TCRdb copy is restricted to in-frame clones and leaves out a portion. Here the sample spans more than 550,000 clones, about 14% being singletons. Study-level points and caveats: The study found moderately but significantly shorter TCRB CDR3s in all four CD4+ subsets of Type 1 diabetes patients. When VDJ junctions were examined, type 1 diabetes patients showed fewer insertions and more deletions.

Sequenced: naive CD4+ T cells from blood. The sequence derives from a young man with type 1 diabetes. The gene calls are TRBV30 and TRBJ1-1, with a possible D match to TRBD1 (6 bases). Written as DNA, the CDR3 is TGTGCCTGGAGCGAAGGGGGCACTGAAGCTTTCTTT. Protein product: CAWSEGGTEAFF.